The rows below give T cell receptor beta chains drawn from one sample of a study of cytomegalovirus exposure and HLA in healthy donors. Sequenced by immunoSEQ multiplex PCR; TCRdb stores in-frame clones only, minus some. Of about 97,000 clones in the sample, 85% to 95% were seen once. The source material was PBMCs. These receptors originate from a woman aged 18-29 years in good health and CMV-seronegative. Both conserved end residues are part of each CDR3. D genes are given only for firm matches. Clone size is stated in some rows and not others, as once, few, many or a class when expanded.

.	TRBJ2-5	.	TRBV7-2	CASSWGRQETQYF	TGTGCCAGCAGCTGGGGCCGCCAAGAGACCCAGTACTTC
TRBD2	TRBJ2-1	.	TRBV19	CASTPAGEGRNEQFF	TGTGCCAGTACTCCAGCCGGGGAGGGTAGGAATGAGCAGTTCTTC
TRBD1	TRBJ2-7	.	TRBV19	CASMEQGAHEQYF	TGTGCCAGTATGGAACAGGGGGCCCACGAGCAGTACTTC
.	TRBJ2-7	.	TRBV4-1	CASTQGYEQYF	TGCGCCAGCACGCAGGGTTACGAGCAGTACTTC
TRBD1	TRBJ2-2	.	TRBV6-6	CASSFPGQHPTGELFF	TGTGCCAGCAGTTTCCCGGGACAGCATCCGACCGGGGAGCTGTTTTTT
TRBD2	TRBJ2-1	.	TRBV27	CASSSRTSGRDNEQFF	TGTGCCAGCAGTTCCCGCACTAGCGGGAGAGACAATGAGCAGTTCTTC
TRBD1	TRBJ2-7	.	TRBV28	CASRDRGREQYF	TGTGCCAGCAGGGACAGGGGGCGCGAGCAGTACTTC
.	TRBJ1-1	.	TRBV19	CASSIGSLEAFF	TGTGCCAGTAGTATAGGAAGCCTCGAAGCTTTCTTT
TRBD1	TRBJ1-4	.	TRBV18	CASSPPGQINEKLFF	TGTGCCAGCTCACCACCGGGACAGATTAATGAAAAACTGTTTTTT
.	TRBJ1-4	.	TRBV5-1	CASSGGQGRETNEKLFF	TGCGCCAGCAGCGGCGGGCAGGGGAGGGAAACTAATGAAAAACTGTTTTTT
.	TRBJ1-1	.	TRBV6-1	CASSGGTGYTEAFF	TGTGCCAGCAGCGGGGGGACGGGATACACTGAAGCTTTCTTT
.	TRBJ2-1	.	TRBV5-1	CASSLAETSEVDEQFF	TGCGCCAGCAGCTTGGCCGAGACTAGTGAGGTCGATGAGCAGTTCTTC
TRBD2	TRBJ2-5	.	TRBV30	CAWSGGGGPETQYF	TGTGCCTGGAGCGGGGGGGGAGGGCCGGAGACCCAGTACTTC
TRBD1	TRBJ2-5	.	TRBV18	CASSLWDSAKETQYF	TGTGCCAGCTCACTTTGGGACAGCGCGAAAGAGACCCAGTACTTC
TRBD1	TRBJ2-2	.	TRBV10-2	CASSDGQGFILDTGELFF	TGCGCCAGCAGTGATGGACAGGGGTTCATTTTGGACACCGGGGAGCTGTTTTTT
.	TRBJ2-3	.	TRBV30	CAWSVLADTQYF	TGTGCCTGGAGTGTCCTTGCAGATACGCAGTATTTT
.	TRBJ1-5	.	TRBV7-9	CASTPGGSGQPQHF	TGTGCCAGCACCCCGGGGGGGTCGGGTCAGCCCCAGCATTTT
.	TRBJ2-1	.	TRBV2	CATALVIGYNEQFF	TGTGCCACCGCTCTAGTAATCGGCTACAATGAGCAGTTCTTC
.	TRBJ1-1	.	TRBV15	CATSREQYTEAFF	TGTGCCACCAGCAGAGAACAGTACACTGAAGCTTTCTTT
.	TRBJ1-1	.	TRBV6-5	CAVEHNTEAFF	TGTGCCGTGGAGCATAACACTGAAGCTTTCTTT
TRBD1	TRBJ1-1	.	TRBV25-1	CASSVGTGVKMNTEAFF	TGTGCCAGCAGTGTTGGGACAGGTGTAAAGATGAACACTGAAGCTTTCTTT
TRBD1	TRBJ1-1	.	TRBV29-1	CSVEWGQGNTEAFF	TGCAGCGTTGAATGGGGACAGGGGAACACTGAAGCTTTCTTT
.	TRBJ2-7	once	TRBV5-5	CASSLGPGDTYEQYF	TGTGCCAGCAGCTTGGGGCCAGGGGATACCTACGAGCAGTACTTC
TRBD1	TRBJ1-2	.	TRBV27	CASSGEGQGPLMGGYTF	TGTGCCAGCAGTGGGGAGGGACAGGGGCCCCTGATGGGGGGCTACACCTTC
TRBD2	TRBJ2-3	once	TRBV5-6	CASSLSGGSTDTQYF	TGTGCCAGCAGCCTGAGCGGGGGGAGCACAGATACGCAGTATTTT
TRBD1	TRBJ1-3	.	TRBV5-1	CASSRLDRSSGNTIYF	TGCGCCAGCAGCAGACTGGACAGGAGCTCTGGAAACACCATATATTTT
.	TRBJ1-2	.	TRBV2	CASSFGEGNYGYTF	.
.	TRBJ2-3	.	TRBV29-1	CSAASYGGDMDTQYF	TGCAGCGCAGCCTCCTATGGCGGGGATATGGATACGCAGTATTTT
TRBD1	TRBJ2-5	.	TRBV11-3	CASSPRTGRQETQYF	TGTGCCAGCAGCCCCCGGACAGGGAGACAAGAGACCCAGTACTTC
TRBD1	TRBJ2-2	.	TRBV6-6	CASRTGQVTRGGELFF	TGTGCCAGCCGAACAGGACAGGTGACGAGAGGCGGGGAGCTGTTTTTT
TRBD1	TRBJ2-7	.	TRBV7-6	CASTPDRGLEQYF	TGTGCCAGCACCCCGGACAGGGGGCTTGAGCAGTACTTC
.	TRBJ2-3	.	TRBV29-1	CSVEAPPSDTQYF	TGCAGCGTTGAAGCCCCCCCGTCAGATACGCAGTATTTT
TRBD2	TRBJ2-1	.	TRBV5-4	CASSLYRLAGDEQFF	TGTGCCAGCAGCTTGTATCGGCTAGCGGGAGACGAGCAGTTCTTC
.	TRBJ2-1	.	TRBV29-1	CSVETSTAYNEQFF	TGCAGCGTTGAAACTAGTACGGCGTACAATGAGCAGTTCTTC
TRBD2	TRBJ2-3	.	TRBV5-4	CASSKGLAGASDTQYF	TGTGCCAGCAGCAAGGGACTAGCGGGGGCCTCGGATACGCAGTATTTT
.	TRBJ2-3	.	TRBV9	CASSVFSATDTQYF	TGTGCCAGCAGCGTATTTAGCGCCACAGATACGCAGTATTTT
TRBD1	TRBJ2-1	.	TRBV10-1	CASKAGTGGGEQFF	TGCGCCAGCAAGGCCGGGACAGGGGGCGGTGAGCAGTTCTTC
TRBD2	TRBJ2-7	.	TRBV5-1	CASSFQGGLADLSYEQYF	TGCGCCAGCAGCTTCCAGGGTGGCCTAGCGGACCTCTCCTACGAGCAGTACTTC
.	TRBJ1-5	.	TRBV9	CASSEVGQPYQPQHF	TGTGCCAGCAGCGAGGTTGGACAGCCTTATCAGCCCCAGCATTTT
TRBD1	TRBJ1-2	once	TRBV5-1	CASSLGGQYGYTF	TGCGCCAGCAGCTTGGGGGGACAGTATGGCTACACCTTC
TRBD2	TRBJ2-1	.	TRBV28	CASSLGGFDEQFF	TGTGCCAGCAGTCTGGGGGGGTTCGATGAGCAGTTCTTC
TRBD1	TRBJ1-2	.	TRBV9	CASSLQGQANYGYTF	TGTGCCAGCAGCTTACAGGGGCAAGCTAACTATGGCTACACCTTC